Below are 22 T cell receptor beta chains sequenced from a single sample in a study of OX40 agonist ivuxolimab in advanced cancers. Clones were sequenced by immunoSEQ multiplex PCR, and TCRdb holds only the in-frame ones, with some missing. This sample yields roughly 90,000 clones, of which approximately 91% are seen a single time; around 0.33% belongs to the top ten. The source material was CD4+ or CD8+ T cells sorted from blood, sampled in a trial of the OX40 agonist ivuxolimab. The receptors here all came from an adult with an advanced solid tumor such as melanoma, head and neck, liver or kidney cancer.

The CDR3: CASSAGLAPQIRGGELFF. The CDR3 bases are TGTGCCAGCAGCGCGGGACTAGCGCCCCAAATTAGGGGCGGGGAGCTGTTTTTT. This chain connects TRBV5-4 to TRBJ2-2; 10 nucleotides align to TRBD2. With V trimmed by 4 bases and J by 7 bases, 16 bases remained unmatched. The CDR3 runs 18 residues. Germline V gene lookup returns CDR1 SGHNT and CDR2 YYREEE (reference sequence). The full variable domain, in which reference TRBV5-4 and TRBJ2-2 provide the parts outside the CDR3, is ETGVTQSPTHLIKTRGQQVTLRCSSQSGHNTVSWYQQALGQGPQFIFQYYREEENGRGNFPPRFSGLQFPNYSSELNVNALELDDSALYLCASSAGLAPQIRGGELFFGEGSRLTVL.

The chain joins TRBV9 to TRBJ2-5, with D perhaps matching TRBD2 (6 bases). Germline CDR1 reads SGDLS; CDR2 reads YYNGEE. CDR3 length: 13 amino acids. V was pared by 2 bases and J by 5 bases, with 10 bases between. This chain's CDR3 is CASSVGGLETQYF. The CDR3 DNA reads TGTGCCAGCAGCGTTGGAGGGTTGGAGACCCAGTACTTC.

This chain links TRBV5-6 with TRBJ1-1; D uncertain. CDR3 length: 11 amino acids. The germline V gene encodes CDR1 SGHDT and CDR2 YYEEEE. V lost 1 base and J 6 bases, leaving 4 bases between the germline ends. CDR3 in amino acids: CASSLRSEAFF. CDR3 nucleotide sequence: TGTGCCAGCAGCTTGAGATCTGAAGCTTTCTTT.

The chain combines TRBV19 with TRBJ2-1; D perhaps matches TRBD2 (5 bases). Germline-derived CDR1 and CDR2 are LNHDA and SQIVND (reference sequence). This CDR3 is built from 12 residues. V dropped 5 bases and J dropped 8 bases, with 10 bases sitting between them. CDR3 sequence (DNA): TGTGCCAGTAGTGGGCGGGTCGATGAGCAGTTCTTC. Its translation is CASSGRVDEQFF.

This clone was seen just once. The chain links TRBV2 to TRBJ2-5; D is ambiguous. Per germline, CDR1 SNHLY and CDR2 FYNNEI. Trimming cost V 6 bases and J 4 bases, with 9 bases left between them. This CDR3 is built from 12 residues. DNA of the CDR3: TGTGCCAGCAGAGGGCAGGTAGAGACCCAGTACTTC. Residues: CASRGQVETQYF.

V is TRBV30 and J is TRBJ2-7; TRBD2 matches at 7 bases. Germline V CDR1 and CDR2: GTSNPN, SVGIG (reference sequence). The CDR3 loop spans 14 amino acids. V trimming: 0 bases; J trimming: 2 bases; junction bases outside the gene matches: 4. The CDR3 sequence: CAWSVGGSAYEQYF. CDR3 bases: TGTGCCTGGAGTGTTGGCGGGAGCGCCTACGAGCAGTACTTC.

The J gene is TRBJ2-1, the V gene TRBV7-2; D perhaps matches TRBD2 (5 bases). V lost 6 bases, J lost 2 bases, and 14 bases lay in between. This CDR3 has 15 residues. Per the germline V gene, CDR1 is SGHTA and CDR2 is FQGNSA. As DNA, the CDR3 is TGTGCCAGCAGGCGGAGAGGGCTTGCCTACAATGAGCAGTTCTTC. It codes for CASRRRGLAYNEQFF. Supplemented by reference TRBV7-2 and TRBJ2-1, the full variable domain reads GAGVSQSPSNKVTEKGKDVELRCDPISGHTALYWYRQSLGQGLEFLIYFQGNSAPDKSGLPSDRFSAERTGGSVSTLTIQRTQQEDSAVYLCASRRRGLAYNEQFFGPGTRLTVL.

V gene TRBV6-6 combines with J gene TRBJ1-5, with 8 bases aligning to TRBD1. The CDR3 totals 16 residues. The germline V gene encodes CDR1 MNHNY and CDR2 SVGAGI (reference sequence). With 2 bases clipped from V and 4 bases from J, the junction kept 7 bases outside the gene matches. DNA for the CDR3: TGTGCCAGCAGTTACACCGGACAGGGAGGGAATCAGCCCCAGCATTTT. Its protein is CASSYTGQGGNQPQHF.

The rearrangement joins TRBV29-1 to TRBJ1-2; D gene uncertain. Germline V lookup: CDR1 SQVTM, CDR2 ANQGSEA. Between the trimmed V and J ends, which lost 5 bases and 8 bases, there was a span of 6 bases. The CDR3 extends over 9 amino acids. The CDR3 loop reads CSVLEGYTF. The CDR3 coding sequence is TGCAGCGTTCTCGAGGGCTACACCTTC.

The V and J genes are TRBV11-2 and TRBJ2-3, with D tentatively TRBD2 (7 bases). The length of the CDR3 is 15 residues. The germline V and J ends were trimmed by 1 base and 10 bases, with 18 bases remaining between them. Looked up from germline, CDR1 is SGHAT and CDR2 is FQNNGV. CDR3 protein: CASSLGRGANFAQYF. The DNA of the CDR3 is TGTGCCAGCAGCTTAGGCCGGGGGGCCAATTTCGCGCAGTATTTT.

This chain uses TRBV13 with TRBJ2-5, with 10 bases aligning to TRBD1. Trimming cost V 3 bases and J 11 bases; bases outside gene matches: 9. There are 14 residues in the CDR3. Germline V gives CDR1 PRHDT, CDR2 FYEKMQ (reference sequence). The CDR3 is CASSFRDRGGEQYF. The CDR3 DNA follows: TGTGCCAGCAGCTTCCGGGACAGGGGTGGAGAGCAGTACTTC.

Here the CDR3 DNA reads TGTGCCAGCAGCTTGGGACAGGGGTCCGGGGAGCTGTTTTTT. It translates to CASSLGQGSGELFF. The chain carries TRBV5-4 and TRBJ2-2, with TRBD1 matching 8 bases. Trimming cost V 0 bases and J 6 bases; bases outside gene matches: 1. CDR1 and CDR2 (germline): SGHNT, YYREEE (reference sequence). The CDR3 contains 14 residues.

This clone was counted between two and nine times. J is TRBJ2-1 and V is TRBV5-4; no firm D call. CDR3 length: 13 residues. V lost 3 bases to trimming and J lost 10 bases, with 14 bases between them. CDR1 and CDR2 from the germline V gene are SGHNT and YYREEE (reference sequence). In nucleotides, the CDR3 is TGTGCCAGCAGCTCGAGCCGCCTACACGAGCAGTTCTTC. Translating gives CASSSSRLHEQFF. The full variable domain, completed using reference TRBV5-4 and TRBJ2-1, is ETGVTQSPTHLIKTRGQQVTLRCSSQSGHNTVSWYQQALGQGPQFIFQYYREEENGRGNFPPRFSGLQFPNYSSELNVNALELDDSALYLCASSSSRLHEQFFGPGTRLTVL.

The chain joins TRBV5-4 to TRBJ2-1; D is perhaps TRBD2 (6 bases). CDR3 length equals 17 residues. Germline values: CDR1 SGHNT, CDR2 YYREEE (reference sequence). The V gene lost 4 bases and the J gene lost 4 bases, with 21 bases spanning the gap. DNA of the CDR3: TGTGCCAGCAGCCATCTAAATGTTGGCGGGGTGTACAATGAGCAGTTCTTC. It specifies CASSHLNVGGVYNEQFF.

The chain couples TRBV27 to TRBJ1-5; maybe TRBD1 (6 bases). Germline V gives CDR1 MNHEY, CDR2 SMNVEV (reference sequence). This CDR3 has 14 amino acids. Trimming removed 5 bases from V and 4 bases from J, with 12 bases in between. CDR3: CASSQQGPNQPQHF. The CDR3 DNA is TGTGCCAGCAGTCAACAGGGTCCGAATCAGCCCCAGCATTTT.

The V call is TRBV4-1, the J call TRBJ1-4, with 9 bases fitting TRBD1. Germline V gene lookup returns CDR1 MGHRA and CDR2 YSYEKL. With V trimmed by 4 bases and J by 7 bases, 16 bases remained unmatched. The CDR3 loop spans 18 amino acids. The CDR3 nucleotides are TGCGCCAGCAGCCGGACAACCGGGACAGGGAGGTCCGGTGAAAAACTGTTTTTT. Its protein is CASSRTTGTGRSGEKLFF.

The count of this clone is one. The chain employs TRBV9 and TRBJ1-5; no reliable D call. The CDR3 has 15 amino acids. Trimming removed 4 bases from V and 3 bases from J, with 14 bases in between. Germline V gene lookup returns CDR1 SGDLS and CDR2 YYNGEE. The CDR3 here is CASSPGRSDNQPQHF. In DNA, the CDR3 is TGTGCCAGCAGCCCAGGCAGGTCGGACAATCAGCCCCAGCATTTT.

The chain is built from TRBV15 and TRBJ2-1; a weak D match, TRBD2 (6 bases). The CDR3 covers 15 residues. CDR1 and CDR2 from the germline V gene are LNHNV and YYDKDF (reference sequence). V was pared by 5 bases and J by 2 bases, with 13 bases between. In nucleotides, the CDR3 is TGTGCCACCAGCCGCAGGAGGGAGGCCTACAATGAGCAGTTCTTC. Protein: CATSRRREAYNEQFF.

The chain employs TRBV9 and TRBJ2-2; no clear D gene. The CDR3 covers 13 residues. V was pared by 3 bases and J by 4 bases, with 7 bases between. The germline CDR1 and CDR2 sequences are SGDLS and YYNGEE. CDR3 in amino acids: CASSASATGELFF. In nucleotides, the CDR3 is TGTGCCAGCAGCGCCTCAGCCACCGGGGAGCTGTTTTTT.

The CDR3 nucleotides read TGTGCCAGCAGCTTTGCGTACCCCGGATCCGCTGTGAGAAACACCATATATTTT. Its protein is CASSFAYPGSAVRNTIYF. The rearrangement uses TRBV7-2 and TRBJ1-3; D gene ambiguous. Germline V lookup: CDR1 SGHTA, CDR2 FQGNSA. This CDR3 is built from 18 residues. Trimming cost V 3 bases and J 5 bases, with 23 bases left between them.

This clone has just one count. This rearrangement joins TRBV28 to TRBJ2-1; 7 bases are a match to TRBD2. The CDR3 runs to 15 residues. Looked up from germline, CDR1 is MDHEN and CDR2 is SYDVKM. The J segment lost 0 bases and the V segment lost 5 bases, leaving 4 bases of the junction unmatched. The CDR3 sequence: CASSKAGSSYNEQFF. In DNA, the CDR3 is TGTGCCAGCAGTAAAGCGGGAAGCTCCTACAATGAGCAGTTCTTC.

This CDR3 is CASSRDRSYEQYF. The CDR3 region has the DNA TGTGCCAGCAGTAGAGACAGATCCTACGAGCAGTACTTC. This sequence joins TRBV6-6 and TRBJ2-7; maybe TRBD1 (5 bases). This CDR3 spans 13 amino acids. V was clipped by 5 bases and J by 1 base, with 9 bases between them. CDR1 and CDR2 from the germline V gene are MNHNY and SVGAGI (reference sequence).